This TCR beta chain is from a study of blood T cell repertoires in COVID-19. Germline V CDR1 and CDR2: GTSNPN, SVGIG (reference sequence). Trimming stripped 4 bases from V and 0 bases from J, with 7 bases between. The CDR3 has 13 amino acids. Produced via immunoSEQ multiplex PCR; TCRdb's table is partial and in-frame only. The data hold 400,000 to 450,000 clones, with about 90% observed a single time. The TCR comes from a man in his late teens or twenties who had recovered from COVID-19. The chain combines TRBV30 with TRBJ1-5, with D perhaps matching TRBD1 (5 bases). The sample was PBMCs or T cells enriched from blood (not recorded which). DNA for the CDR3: TGTGCCTGGACAGGGAATAGCAATCAGCCCCAGCATTTT. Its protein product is CAWTGNSNQPQHF.